This T cell receptor (beta chain) stems from a study of shared T cell receptors in the human thymus. Using immunoSEQ multiplex PCR, the repertoire was profiled, and TCRdb retains in-frame clones only, with some absent. In the table there are over 650,000 clones, about 87% of which are singletons. Losses at the gene ends were 6 bases for V and 0 bases for J; bases not matched to a gene: 2. Germline V lookup: CDR1 SNHLY, CDR2 FYNNEI. This CDR3 spans 13 amino acids. Regarding this clone: This sample includes further DNA sequences coding for the same CDR3.

Another study also made use of these data, one on human thymus T cells. From that report: Thymic tissue was derived from resections collected during corrective heart surgery. Apparent skewing of V and J gene usage characterized both thymic and blood repertoires. What related research reported was that thymic repertoires overlapped highly among unrelated individuals.

Sequencing was done on a sample of thymocytes. The chain uses TRBV2 and TRBJ2-7, with 7 bases that match TRBD1. The TCR was taken from a boy less than two years old with a congenital heart defect. The CDR3 protein is CASSWDSSYEQYF. CDR3 sequence (DNA): TGTGCCAGCAGCTGGGACAGCTCCTACGAGCAGTACTTC.